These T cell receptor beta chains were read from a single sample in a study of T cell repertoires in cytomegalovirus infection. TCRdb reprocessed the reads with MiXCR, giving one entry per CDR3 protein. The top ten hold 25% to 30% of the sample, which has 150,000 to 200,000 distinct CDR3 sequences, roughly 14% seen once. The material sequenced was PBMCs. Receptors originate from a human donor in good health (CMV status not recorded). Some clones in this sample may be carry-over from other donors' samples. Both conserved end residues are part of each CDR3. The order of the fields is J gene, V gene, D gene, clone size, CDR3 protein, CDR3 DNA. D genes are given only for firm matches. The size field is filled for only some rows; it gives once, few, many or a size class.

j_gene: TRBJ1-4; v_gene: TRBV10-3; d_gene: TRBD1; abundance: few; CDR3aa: CAISDGTVDEKLFF; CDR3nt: TGTGCCATCAGTGATGGGACAGTGGATGAAAAACTGTTTTTT
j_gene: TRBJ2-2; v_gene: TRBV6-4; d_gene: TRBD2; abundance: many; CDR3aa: CASRGGLGDTGELFF; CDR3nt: TGTGCCAGCAGAGGAGGACTAGGCGACACCGGGGAGCTGTTTTTT
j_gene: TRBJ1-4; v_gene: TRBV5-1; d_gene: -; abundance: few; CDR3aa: CASSNWDDRELFF; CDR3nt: TGCGCCAGCAGCAATTGGGATGACAGAGAACTGTTTTTT
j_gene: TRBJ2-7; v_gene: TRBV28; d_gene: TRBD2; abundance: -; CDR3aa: CASSKVLAGGSGDEQYF; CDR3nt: TGTGCCAGCAGCAAGGTACTAGCGGGAGGGTCGGGAGACGAGCAGTACTTC
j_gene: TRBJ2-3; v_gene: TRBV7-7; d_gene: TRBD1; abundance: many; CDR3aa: CASSRDRKDTQYF; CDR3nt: TGTGCCAGCAGTCGGGACAGAAAAGATACGCAGTATTTT
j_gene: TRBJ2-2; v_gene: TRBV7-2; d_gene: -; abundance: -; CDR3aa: CASSYERVGTGELFF; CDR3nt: TGTGCCAGCAGTTACGAGAGGGTGGGGACCGGGGAGCTGTTTTTT
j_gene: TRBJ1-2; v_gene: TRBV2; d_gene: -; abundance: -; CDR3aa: CASSEGHIYGYTF; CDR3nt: TGTGCCAGCAGTGAGGGACACATCTATGGCTACACCTTC
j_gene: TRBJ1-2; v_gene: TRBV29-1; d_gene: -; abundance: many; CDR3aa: CSVEAQPGWDYGYTF; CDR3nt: TGCAGCGTTGAGGCGCAGCCCGGTTGGGACTATGGCTACACCTTC
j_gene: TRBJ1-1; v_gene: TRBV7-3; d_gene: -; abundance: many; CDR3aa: CASSLLRKAPSTEAFF; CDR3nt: TGTGCCAGCAGTCTTCTCCGGAAGGCTCCCTCGACTGAAGCTTTCTTT
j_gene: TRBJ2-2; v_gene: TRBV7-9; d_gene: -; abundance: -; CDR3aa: CASSSNPTGTGELFF; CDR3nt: TGTGCCAGCAGCTCCAATCCTACAGGGACCGGGGAGCTGTTTTTT
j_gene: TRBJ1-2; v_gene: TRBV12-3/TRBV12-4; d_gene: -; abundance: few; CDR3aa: CASSPRGGYTF; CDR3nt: TGTGCCAGCAGTCCCAGGGGTGGCTACACCTTC
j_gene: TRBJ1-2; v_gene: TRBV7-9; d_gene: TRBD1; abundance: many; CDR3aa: CASSPTGTGPYGYTF; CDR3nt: TGTGCCAGCAGCCCCACCGGGACAGGGCCCTATGGCTACACCTTC
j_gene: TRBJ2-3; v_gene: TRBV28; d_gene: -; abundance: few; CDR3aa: CASLHDQGTDTQYF; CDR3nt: TGTGCCAGCCTGCACGACCAGGGCACAGATACGCAGTATTTT
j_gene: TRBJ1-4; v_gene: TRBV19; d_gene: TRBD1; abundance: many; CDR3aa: CASHGQGGEKLFF; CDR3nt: TGTGCCAGCCACGGACAGGGTGGAGAAAAACTGTTTTTT
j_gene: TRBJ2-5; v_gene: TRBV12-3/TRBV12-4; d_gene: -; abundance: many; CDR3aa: CASRATRSETQYF; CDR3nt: TGTGCCAGCAGAGCTACTAGATCAGAGACCCAGTACTTC
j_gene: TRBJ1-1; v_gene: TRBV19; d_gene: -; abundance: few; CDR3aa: CASSPTQGDTEAFF; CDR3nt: TGTGCCAGTAGTCCGACACAGGGAGATACTGAAGCTTTCTTT
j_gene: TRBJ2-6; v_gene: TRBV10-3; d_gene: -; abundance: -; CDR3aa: CAISDPDGANVLTF; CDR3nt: TGTGCCATCAGTGACCCCGATGGGGCCAACGTCCTGACTTTC
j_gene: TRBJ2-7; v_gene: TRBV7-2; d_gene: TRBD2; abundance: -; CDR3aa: CASSPTSGTYEQYF; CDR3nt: TGTGCCAGCAGCCCGACTAGCGGCACCTACGAGCAGTACTTC
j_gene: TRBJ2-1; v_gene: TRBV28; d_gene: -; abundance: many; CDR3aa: CASRALTRLGGFF; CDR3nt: TGTGCCAGCAGAGCCTTAACACGACTAGGGGGTTTCTTC
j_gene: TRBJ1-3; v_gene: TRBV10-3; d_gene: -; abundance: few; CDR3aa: CATALGSGNTIYF; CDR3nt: TGTGCCACCGCCTTGGGATCTGGAAACACCATATATTTT
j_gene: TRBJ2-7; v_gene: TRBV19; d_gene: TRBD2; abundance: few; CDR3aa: CASKLAASSYEQYF; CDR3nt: TGTGCCAGTAAACTAGCGGCGAGCTCCTACGAGCAGTACTTC
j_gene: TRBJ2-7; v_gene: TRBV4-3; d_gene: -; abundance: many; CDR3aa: CASSQDLGGRLSYEQYF; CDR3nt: TGCGCCAGCAGCCAAGATCTAGGGGGGAGGTTATCCTACGAGCAGTACTTC
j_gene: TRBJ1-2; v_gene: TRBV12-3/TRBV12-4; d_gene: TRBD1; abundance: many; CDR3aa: CASSFRQGRYGYTF; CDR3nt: TGTGCCAGCAGTTTCCGACAGGGCAGATATGGCTACACCTTC
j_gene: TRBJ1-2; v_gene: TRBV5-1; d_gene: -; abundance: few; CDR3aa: CASSLGRYDYGYTF; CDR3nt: TGCGCCAGCAGCTTGGGTCGGTACGACTATGGCTACACCTTC
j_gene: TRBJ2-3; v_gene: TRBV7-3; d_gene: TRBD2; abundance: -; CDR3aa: CASSPLVLAGVRTDTKYF; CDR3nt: TGTGCCAGCAGCCCTCTTGTGCTAGCGGGGGTCCGCACAGATACGAAGTATTTT
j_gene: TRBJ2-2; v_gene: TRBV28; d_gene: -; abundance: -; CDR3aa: CASSLRRLANTGELFF; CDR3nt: TGTGCCAGCAGTTTAAGAAGACTAGCGAACACCGGGGAGCTGTTTTTT